This is a list of T cell receptor beta chains from one sample in a study of T cell changes during pregnancy in multiple sclerosis. Libraries were prepared by immunoSEQ multiplex PCR; TCRdb keeps only in-frame clonotypes and omits some of them. The sample shows over 80,000 clones, around 93% of them seen only once. Sequenced material: peripheral blood, taken in the third trimester of pregnancy. The receptors were gathered from a female donor in good health, enrolled as a control in a pregnancy study. Both conserved end residues are part of each CDR3. Fields, in order: CDR3 protein, J gene, V gene.

cdr3_aa: CASSFGGPMNTEAFF
j_call: TRBJ1-1
v_call: TRBV5-1

cdr3_aa: CASSFTGLADTYEQYF
j_call: TRBJ2-7
v_call: TRBV28

cdr3_aa: CASSSDNQREQYF
j_call: TRBJ2-7
v_call: TRBV5-1

cdr3_aa: CASSEPRLADAEQYF
j_call: TRBJ2-7
v_call: TRBV2

cdr3_aa: CASSVVTSQETQYF
j_call: TRBJ2-5
v_call: TRBV2

cdr3_aa: CASGGGGGGETQYF
j_call: TRBJ2-5
v_call: TRBV5-1

cdr3_aa: CASSSASGAVRAGELFF
j_call: TRBJ2-2
v_call: TRBV7-9

cdr3_aa: CASSLYREETQYF
j_call: TRBJ2-5
v_call: TRBV27

cdr3_aa: CASSREYYAGELFF
j_call: TRBJ2-2
v_call: TRBV4-1

cdr3_aa: CSVVGLAGSTDTQYF
j_call: TRBJ2-3
v_call: TRBV29-1

cdr3_aa: CASSLLITGQGGEQYF
j_call: TRBJ2-7
v_call: TRBV18

cdr3_aa: CATAGGRGDEQFF
j_call: TRBJ2-1
v_call: TRBV6-1

cdr3_aa: CAWSLADEQYF
j_call: TRBJ2-7
v_call: TRBV30

cdr3_aa: CASRNDRARAFF
j_call: TRBJ1-1
v_call: TRBV19

cdr3_aa: CASSVTGTSGTLEQYF
j_call: TRBJ2-7
v_call: TRBV19

cdr3_aa: CASTIADSYNEQFF
j_call: TRBJ2-1
v_call: TRBV6-1

cdr3_aa: CASSSDGTDNNYGYTF
j_call: TRBJ1-2
v_call: TRBV27

cdr3_aa: CASSGGTSGAYEQYF
j_call: TRBJ2-7
v_call: TRBV5-4

cdr3_aa: CASSPLLALNTGELFF
j_call: TRBJ2-2
v_call: TRBV5-6

cdr3_aa: CASSQMVPQTQETQYF
j_call: TRBJ2-5
v_call: TRBV7-6

cdr3_aa: CASSQRQGQETQYF
j_call: TRBJ2-5
v_call: TRBV4-1

cdr3_aa: CASSLVDLLENTGELFF
j_call: TRBJ2-2
v_call: TRBV5-1

cdr3_aa: CASSQVRGRELFF
j_call: TRBJ2-2
v_call: TRBV4-1

cdr3_aa: CASSGQGAAYEQYF
j_call: TRBJ2-7
v_call: TRBV2

cdr3_aa: CASSLVWGGYGYTF
j_call: TRBJ1-2
v_call: TRBV7-2

cdr3_aa: CASSLGGRETQYF
j_call: TRBJ2-5
v_call: TRBV5-1

cdr3_aa: CASSRPDTPGGEQYF
j_call: TRBJ2-7
v_call: TRBV11-1

cdr3_aa: CASSSGQNTEAFF
j_call: TRBJ1-1
v_call: TRBV5-1

cdr3_aa: CAAQRTPLNEKLFF
j_call: TRBJ1-4
v_call: TRBV2

cdr3_aa: CASSLRGSSSDTQYF
j_call: TRBJ2-3
v_call: TRBV11-3

cdr3_aa: CASSPTSGAIQETQYF
j_call: TRBJ2-5
v_call: TRBV4-1

cdr3_aa: CAIIMTGEETQYF
j_call: TRBJ2-5
v_call: TRBV10-3

cdr3_aa: CASSLRLQGLTSSYEQYF
j_call: TRBJ2-7
v_call: TRBV5-1

cdr3_aa: CASSGLAPKETQYF
j_call: TRBJ2-5
v_call: TRBV6-4

cdr3_aa: CASSSQGLAGGPGRGEFF
j_call: TRBJ2-1
v_call: TRBV28

cdr3_aa: CASSLVLAGVNEQFF
j_call: TRBJ2-1
v_call: TRBV5-1

cdr3_aa: CSVEDGGNTEAFF
j_call: TRBJ1-1
v_call: TRBV29-1

cdr3_aa: CASSQGLAESTDTQYF
j_call: TRBJ2-3
v_call: TRBV4-2

cdr3_aa: CASSQDAGWDYGYTF
j_call: TRBJ1-2
v_call: TRBV14

cdr3_aa: CASRPTGQGALSSGANVLTF
j_call: TRBJ2-6
v_call: TRBV28

cdr3_aa: CASSLSRAAIEQFF
j_call: TRBJ2-1
v_call: TRBV7-2